Listed below are T cell receptor beta chains from one sample, sequenced in a study of breast tumors, draining lymph nodes, adjacent tissues. MiXCR, applied by TCRdb to the multiplex PCR reads, yields one record per CDR3 protein. The data show around 300,000 distinct CDR3 sequences, with around 31% seen just once and over 0.95% held by the top ten. The source material was axillary lymph node tissue. The receptors were gathered from a female donor with breast cancer. Some clones in this sample may be carry-over from other donors' samples. Each CDR3 is given with its conserved first and last residue. A D gene is named only where the DNA matches it firmly. Some rows mark clone size as missing; the rest say once, few, many or name a class of expanded clone.

size: many
D: .
V: TRBV19
J: TRBJ2-3
DNA: TGTGCCAGTAGTATTTTTGCGGCAGATACGCAGTATTTT
CDR3: CASSIFAADTQYF

size: many
D: TRBD1
V: TRBV5-4
J: TRBJ1-5
DNA: TGTGCCAGCAGCAAAGGGACAGGGAATCAGCCCCAGCATTTT
CDR3: CASSKGTGNQPQHF

size: many
D: .
V: TRBV9
J: TRBJ2-2
DNA: TGTGCCAGCGGTAACACCGGGGAGCTGTTTTTT
CDR3: CASGNTGELFF

size: .
D: .
V: TRBV5-1
J: TRBJ2-5
DNA: TGCGCCAGCAGCGAGGGACGGGTCTCAGAGACCCAGTACTTC
CDR3: CASSEGRVSETQYF

size: once
D: .
V: TRBV7-2
J: TRBJ1-2
DNA: TGTGCCAGCAGCGAGGGACCTTATGGCTACACCTTC
CDR3: CASSEGPYGYTF

size: many
D: TRBD1
V: TRBV7-6
J: TRBJ1-3
DNA: TGTGCCAGCAGCTCCATGTGGGGACAGTCTGGAAACACCATATATTTT
CDR3: CASSSMWGQSGNTIYF

size: .
D: TRBD1
V: TRBV9
J: TRBJ1-2
DNA: TGTGCCGGCAGCATCCGACAGGGGGGTGACTATGGCTACACCTTC
CDR3: CAGSIRQGGDYGYTF

size: many
D: .
V: TRBV2
J: TRBJ2-1
DNA: TGTGCCAGCAGTGAAGCCCTGACTGGGAGCGGCAATGAGCAGTTCTTC
CDR3: CASSEALTGSGNEQFF

size: .
D: .
V: TRBV12-3/TRBV12-4
J: TRBJ1-4
DNA: TGTGCCAGCAGACCCGAGACGGTTAATGAAAAACTGCTTTTT
CDR3: CASRPETVNEKLLF

size: many
D: .
V: TRBV11-3
J: TRBJ2-5
DNA: TGTGCCAGCAGCTTTCAGGGGAGACAAGAGACCCAGTACTTC
CDR3: CASSFQGRQETQYF

size: many
D: .
V: TRBV6-5
J: TRBJ2-2
DNA: TGTGCCAGTCGACGCGCAGGGAGAAACACCGGGGAGCTGTTTTTT
CDR3: CASRRAGRNTGELFF

size: many
D: .
V: TRBV7-6
J: TRBJ2-1
DNA: TGTGCCAGCAGCCGCGGGACAGCAAACAATGAGCAGTTCTTC
CDR3: CASSRGTANNEQFF

size: .
D: .
V: TRBV10-2
J: TRBJ2-7
DNA: TGCGCCAGCAGTAACAGGGTCGATCCCTACGAGCTGTACTTC
CDR3: CASSNRVDPYELYF

size: few
D: .
V: TRBV3-1
J: TRBJ1-4
DNA: TGTGCCAGCAGCCAATTTGGGGGGACTAATGAAAAACTGTTTTTT
CDR3: CASSQFGGTNEKLFF

size: few
D: TRBD1
V: TRBV6-1
J: TRBJ1-4
DNA: TGTGCCAGCGGACGAGGACAGGGTAGATTGGCTAATGAAAAACTGTTTTTT
CDR3: CASGRGQGRLANEKLFF

size: many
D: TRBD1
V: TRBV20-1
J: TRBJ2-6
DNA: TGCAGTGCTAGAGAAGACGGGACAGGGAAGCCTGGGGCCAACGTCCTGACTTTC
CDR3: CSAREDGTGKPGANVLTF

size: once
D: TRBD2
V: TRBV7-8
J: TRBJ2-5
DNA: TGTGCCAGCAGCCGCGGGACTAGACTAGGAGAGACCCAGTACTTC
CDR3: CASSRGTRLGETQYF

size: many
D: TRBD1
V: TRBV14
J: TRBJ1-6
DNA: TGTGCCAGCAGCCAAGACCTGAACGACAGGGTGGAGGAAAATTCACCCCTCCACTTT
CDR3: CASSQDLNDRVEENSPLHF

size: few
D: TRBD2
V: TRBV28
J: TRBJ2-3
DNA: TGTGCCAGCAGTGGTAGCGGGACTAGTGTAGATACGCAGTATTTT
CDR3: CASSGSGTSVDTQYF

size: .
D: .
V: TRBV27
J: TRBJ1-2
DNA: TGTGCCAGCAGTTTCAGGGCATCTAACTATGGCTACACCTTC
CDR3: CASSFRASNYGYTF

size: many
D: .
V: TRBV6-5
J: TRBJ2-6
DNA: TGTGCCAGCAGTACCGGCTCTGGGGCCAACGTCCTGACTTTC
CDR3: CASSTGSGANVLTF

size: .
D: TRBD1
V: TRBV7-9
J: TRBJ2-6
DNA: TGTGCCAGCAGCTCGATAGGACAGGGCTACTCTGGGGCCCGCGTCCTGACTTTC
CDR3: CASSSIGQGYSGARVLTF

size: many
D: TRBD2
V: TRBV11-3
J: TRBJ2-3
DNA: TGTGCCAGCAGCTTGGGACTAGCGGGAGAAGGAGATACGCAGTATTTT
CDR3: CASSLGLAGEGDTQYF

size: .
D: TRBD2
V: TRBV7-2
J: TRBJ2-3
DNA: TGTGCCAGCAGCTTTGATCGGGAGGCCACAGATACGCAGGATTTT
CDR3: CASSFDREATDTQDF

size: .
D: TRBD2
V: TRBV6-6
J: TRBJ2-7
DNA: TGTGCCGGCAGTGGGGGGACTATTGGGGGGGAGCAGTACTTC
CDR3: CAGSGGTIGGEQYF

size: .
D: .
V: TRBV7-9
J: TRBJ2-2
DNA: TGTGCCAGCAGCTTAGTTGGGCCTACCGGGGAGCTGTTTTTT
CDR3: CASSLVGPTGELFF

size: .
D: .
V: TRBV2
J: TRBJ2-1
DNA: TGTGCCAGCGGGAGTCTGAGCTCCTACAATGAGCAGTTCTTC
CDR3: CASGSLSSYNEQFF

size: many
D: .
V: TRBV4-3
J: TRBJ2-1
DNA: TGCGCCAGCAGCCAAGATAGGAACAGGGAGCAGTTCTTC
CDR3: CASSQDRNREQFF

size: many
D: TRBD2
V: TRBV14
J: TRBJ2-3
DNA: TGTGCCAGCAGCCTAGGACTAGCTTCAGATACGCAGTATTTT
CDR3: CASSLGLASDTQYF

size: .
D: .
V: TRBV15
J: TRBJ2-3
DNA: TGTGCCACCAGCGGAATCGGGGTGGCGGGTCCTTGGGCGGATACGCAGTATTTC
CDR3: CATSGIGVAGPWADTQYF

size: many
D: .
V: TRBV9
J: TRBJ2-3
DNA: TGTGCCAGCAGCGTAGTGGGGTCGGATACGCAGTATTTT
CDR3: CASSVVGSDTQYF

size: many
D: TRBD2
V: TRBV4-3
J: TRBJ2-1
DNA: TGCGCCAGCAGCCCGGGACTAGCGGGAACGAGCTCCTACAATGAGCAGTTCTTC
CDR3: CASSPGLAGTSSYNEQFF

size: few
D: TRBD2
V: TRBV6-5
J: TRBJ2-7
DNA: TGTGCCAGCAGTCCCGGGACTAGCGGGATCAACGAGCAGTACTTC
CDR3: CASSPGTSGINEQYF

size: many
D: .
V: TRBV2
J: TRBJ1-2
DNA: TGTGCCAGCAGCCAAGGAGGGAATGGCTACACCTTC
CDR3: CASSQGGNGYTF

size: many
D: TRBD1
V: TRBV20-1
J: TRBJ1-2
DNA: TGCAGTGCTAGGATGGACAGGACCCATAACTATGGCTACACCTTC
CDR3: CSARMDRTHNYGYTF

size: many
D: TRBD2
V: TRBV11-2
J: TRBJ2-3
DNA: TGTGCCAGCAGCTTGGGCGGGAGGCGGGAAACAGATACGCAGTATTTT
CDR3: CASSLGGRRETDTQYF

size: many
D: .
V: TRBV2
J: TRBJ1-6
DNA: TGTGCCAGCGGTACCGGGACGGAGAAGTCACCCCTCCACTTT
CDR3: CASGTGTEKSPLHF

size: many
D: TRBD2
V: TRBV20-1
J: TRBJ2-3
DNA: TGCAGTGCTAGAGATTTTGCTAGCGGAAGCACAGATACGCAGTATTTT
CDR3: CSARDFASGSTDTQYF

size: many
D: .
V: TRBV12-3/TRBV12-4
J: TRBJ2-7
DNA: TGTGCCAGCAGACCGGGACGTTTGATCTACGAGCAGTACTTC
CDR3: CASRPGRLIYEQYF

size: .
D: TRBD2
V: TRBV27
J: TRBJ2-7
DNA: TGTGCCAGCAGTTTGGGACTAGCGGGAGCGGGCGACTACGAGCAGTACTTC
CDR3: CASSLGLAGAGDYEQYF

size: .
D: .
V: TRBV2
J: TRBJ2-6
DNA: TGTGCCAGCAGATCCGGGACAGGGGCCAACGTCCTGACTTTC
CDR3: CASRSGTGANVLTF

size: .
D: .
V: TRBV7-9
J: TRBJ1-6
DNA: TGTGCCAGCAGCTCCTATAATTCACCCCTCCACTTT
CDR3: CASSSYNSPLHF

size: .
D: TRBD2
V: TRBV10-1
J: TRBJ2-3
DNA: TGCGCCAGCAGTGAGGGGAGGGCGGGAGCGGTAGATACGCAGTATTTT
CDR3: CASSEGRAGAVDTQYF

size: many
D: .
V: TRBV20-1
J: TRBJ2-3
DNA: TGCAGTGCCACCAAGACCCCCTGGGGCACAGATACGCAGTATTTT
CDR3: CSATKTPWGTDTQYF

size: many
D: TRBD1
V: TRBV3-1
J: TRBJ2-7
DNA: TGTGCCAGCAGTCCCCGACAGGGACGGAACGAGCAGTACTTC
CDR3: CASSPRQGRNEQYF

size: few
D: .
V: TRBV12-3/TRBV12-4
J: TRBJ2-5
DNA: TGTGCCAGCAGTTTATGCCCGGTCTCCCTTGAGGCCCAGTACTTC
CDR3: CASSLCPVSLEAQYF

size: .
D: .
V: TRBV11-2
J: TRBJ2-7
DNA: TGTGCCAGCAGCCGCGACAGGCCACACGAGCAGTACTTC
CDR3: CASSRDRPHEQYF

size: .
D: TRBD2
V: TRBV4-2
J: TRBJ2-3
DNA: TGTGCCAGCAGCCAAGACCGTTCCCTAGCGGGGACCCCTAGCACAGATACGCAGTATTTT
CDR3: CASSQDRSLAGTPSTDTQYF

size: many
D: .
V: TRBV2
J: TRBJ1-1
DNA: TGTGCCAGCAGGCCTTCAGGGAGGGGCACTGAAGCTTTCTTT
CDR3: CASRPSGRGTEAFF

size: many
D: TRBD1
V: TRBV19
J: TRBJ1-5
DNA: TGTGCCAGTAGTATAGCCAAGGGACAGGGTAATCAGCCCCAGCATTTT
CDR3: CASSIAKGQGNQPQHF